The source of this T cell receptor (beta chain) is a study of T cell changes during pregnancy in multiple sclerosis. Repertoires were generated with immunoSEQ multiplex PCR, while TCRdb's copy carries only in-frame clones and drops some. The table records about 80,000 clones, approximately 90% of them present only once. This clone was picked up one time. The material sequenced was peripheral blood, taken before pregnancy. The clonotype was recovered from a female donor with multiple sclerosis, enrolled in a pregnancy study.

The CDR3 loop is CASQTGFLNTIYF. Here the CDR3 DNA reads TGTGCCAGCCAAACAGGGTTCTTAAACACCATATATTTT. The J gene is TRBJ1-3, the V gene TRBV6-1; the D gene is possibly TRBD1 (6 bases). The CDR3 is 13 residues long. Trimming left V 8 bases short and J 6 bases short, with 14 bases between. CDR1 and CDR2 from the germline V gene are MNHNS and SASEGT.